Listed below are T cell receptor beta chains from one sample, sequenced in a study of OX40 agonist ivuxolimab in advanced cancers. The assay was immunoSEQ multiplex PCR, and TCRdb's table has in-frame clones only and misses some. The sample records fewer than 80,000 clones, roughly 76% being singletons. Specimen: CD4+ or CD8+ T cells sorted from blood, collected in a trial of the OX40 agonist ivuxolimab. The source of these receptors is an adult with an advanced solid tumor such as melanoma, head and neck, liver or kidney cancer. The CDR3 runs from the conserved cysteine through the conserved F or W. Fields, in order: CDR3 protein, CDR3 DNA, clone size, V gene, J gene, D gene. A D gene is named only where the DNA matches it firmly. Not every row has a clone size; where given, it reads once, few, many or a size class.

CDR3: CASNRGHTDTQYF
DNA: TGTGCCAGCAATAGGGGACACACAGATACGCAGTATTTT
size: -
V: TRBV2
J: TRBJ2-3
D: -

CDR3: CASSKGRWQIVPYEQYF
DNA: TGTGCCAGCAGCAAAGGTCGCTGGCAGATTGTCCCCTACGAGCAGTACTTC
size: -
V: TRBV21-1
J: TRBJ2-7
D: -

CDR3: CASRVHRTSGALINEQFF
DNA: TGTGCAAGTCGCGTTCACAGGACTAGCGGTGCTCTGATCAATGAGCAGTTCTTC
size: -
V: TRBV12-2
J: TRBJ2-1
D: -

CDR3: CASSPLAGGPNTGELFF
DNA: TGTGCCAGCTCACCTTTAGCGGGAGGGCCGAACACCGGGGAGCTGTTTTTT
size: -
V: TRBV18
J: TRBJ2-2
D: TRBD2

CDR3: CASSLGLAGGRNNEQFF
DNA: TGTGCCAGCAGCTTAGGGCTAGCGGGGGGTCGAAACAATGAGCAGTTCTTC
size: -
V: TRBV11-2
J: TRBJ2-1
D: TRBD2

CDR3: CASNHGTGDGYTF
DNA: TGTGCCAGCAATCATGGGACAGGGGATGGCTACACCTTC
size: many
V: TRBV6-4
J: TRBJ1-2
D: TRBD1

CDR3: CASSIGQGDYTF
DNA: TGTGCCAGCAGCATAGGACAGGGCGACTACACCTTC
size: few
V: TRBV7-3
J: TRBJ1-2
D: TRBD1

CDR3: CASSFPSSAGDGGYTF
DNA: TGTGCCAGCAGTTTCCCCTCCTCGGCTGGGGACGGTGGCTACACCTTC
size: -
V: TRBV28
J: TRBJ1-2
D: -

CDR3: CASRKQGEGSYGYTF
DNA: TGTGCCAGTAGAAAACAGGGAGAAGGGAGCTATGGCTACACCTTC
size: -
V: TRBV19
J: TRBJ1-2
D: -

CDR3: CASSKVAGAGGYEQYF
DNA: TGTGCCAGCAGCAAAGTAGCGGGAGCCGGAGGTTACGAGCAGTACTTC
size: -
V: TRBV28
J: TRBJ2-7
D: TRBD2

CDR3: CASSRSLHPPDTQYF
DNA: TGTGCCAGCAGCCGAAGCCTCCACCCCCCAGATACGCAGTATTTT
size: -
V: TRBV5-4
J: TRBJ2-3
D: -

CDR3: CASSQDQGLGTDTQYF
DNA: TGCGCCAGCAGCCAAGATCAAGGGTTGGGCACAGATACGCAGTATTTT
size: -
V: TRBV4-1
J: TRBJ2-3
D: -

CDR3: CASSLDVGLAQYF
DNA: TGCGCCAGCAGCTTGGATGTCGGTCTGGCGCAGTATTTT
size: -
V: TRBV5-1
J: TRBJ2-3
D: -

CDR3: CASRITVQGYGYTF
DNA: TGTGCCAGCAGAATCACGGTTCAAGGCTATGGCTACACCTTC
size: -
V: TRBV27
J: TRBJ1-2
D: -

CDR3: CASSIRGADSPLHF
DNA: TGTGCCAGCAGTATTCGGGGGGCAGACTCACCCCTCCACTTT
size: -
V: TRBV2
J: TRBJ1-6
D: -

CDR3: CAISLAGGGGTDTQYF
DNA: TGTGCCATCAGCCTAGCGGGAGGCGGGGGCACAGATACGCAGTATTTT
size: -
V: TRBV10-3
J: TRBJ2-3
D: TRBD2

CDR3: CASSLDNPYEQYF
DNA: TGCGCCAGCAGCTTGGACAACCCTTACGAGCAGTACTTC
size: -
V: TRBV5-1
J: TRBJ2-7
D: -

CDR3: CASSGGQNEKLFF
DNA: TGTGCCAGTAGTGGGGGGCAGAATGAAAAACTGTTTTTT
size: many
V: TRBV19
J: TRBJ1-4
D: -

CDR3: CASNTGQAYGYTF
DNA: TGTGCCAGCAATACGGGACAGGCCTATGGCTACACCTTC
size: -
V: TRBV6-1
J: TRBJ1-2
D: TRBD1

CDR3: CAWGFYLQGHRDTQYF
DNA: TGTGCCTGGGGTTTTTATTTGCAGGGACACAGGGATACGCAGTATTTT
size: -
V: TRBV30
J: TRBJ2-3
D: -

CDR3: CASSAYTRQNEQFF
DNA: TGTGCCAGCAGCGCTTATACTAGGCAGAATGAGCAGTTCTTC
size: -
V: TRBV5-6
J: TRBJ2-1
D: -

CDR3: CASSQNSQGSNQPQHF
DNA: TGTGCCAGCTCACAAAATTCACAGGGAAGCAATCAGCCCCAGCATTTT
size: -
V: TRBV18
J: TRBJ1-5
D: -

CDR3: CAWSVPQGTLHF
DNA: TGTGCCTGGAGTGTCCCTCAGGGCACCCTCCACTTT
size: -
V: TRBV30
J: TRBJ1-6
D: -

CDR3: CASSYSVAGSTDTQYF
DNA: TGTGCCAGCAGTTACTCGGTAGCGGGGAGCACAGATACGCAGTATTTT
size: -
V: TRBV6-6
J: TRBJ2-3
D: TRBD2

CDR3: CATEQYTLNTEAFF
DNA: TGTGCCACCGAACAATACACACTGAACACTGAAGCTTTCTTT
size: -
V: TRBV6-1
J: TRBJ1-1
D: -

CDR3: CASRTVKSSGNTIYF
DNA: TGCGCCAGCAGGACAGTCAAGAGCTCTGGAAACACCATATATTTT
size: once
V: TRBV10-2
J: TRBJ1-3
D: -

CDR3: CASSYSSGLYEQYF
DNA: TGTGCCAGCAGTTACTCCAGCGGGCTCTACGAGCAGTACTTC
size: -
V: TRBV6-5
J: TRBJ2-7
D: -

CDR3: CASSTQTFVGTEAFF
DNA: TGTGCCAGTAGTACCCAGACATTTGTTGGCACTGAAGCTTTCTTT
size: -
V: TRBV19
J: TRBJ1-1
D: -

CDR3: CASSSGTSGGGKQFF
DNA: TGTGCCAGCAGCTCCGGGACTAGCGGGGGTGGAAAACAGTTCTTC
size: -
V: TRBV11-3
J: TRBJ2-1
D: TRBD2

CDR3: CASSEYGGAYTDTQYF
DNA: TGTGCCAGCAGTGAATATGGGGGGGCCTACACAGATACGCAGTATTTT
size: few
V: TRBV6-1
J: TRBJ2-3
D: -

CDR3: CAWSFPENTEAFF
DNA: TGTGCCTGGAGTTTTCCCGAGAACACTGAAGCTTTCTTT
size: few
V: TRBV30
J: TRBJ1-1
D: -

CDR3: CASSPRGIGLLYF
DNA: TGTGCCAGCAGCCCCCGAGGGATAGGGCTTCTGTACTTC
size: -
V: TRBV21-1
J: TRBJ2-7
D: -

CDR3: CASSRCGGLRGDTQYF
DNA: TGTGCCAGCAGCCGTTGTGGGGGACTCAGGGGGGATACGCAGTATTTT
size: -
V: TRBV21-1
J: TRBJ2-3
D: -

CDR3: CASSAGLGTDTQYF
DNA: TGTGCCAGCAGCGCGGGACTCGGCACAGATACGCAGTATTTT
size: few
V: TRBV9
J: TRBJ2-3
D: -

CDR3: CASSLTPLPDTQYF
DNA: TGTGCCAGCAGCTTAACCCCGCTCCCAGATACGCAGTATTTT
size: -
V: TRBV7-3
J: TRBJ2-3
D: -

CDR3: CASSSRTVSTDTQYF
DNA: TGCGCCAGCAGCTCACGGACCGTAAGCACAGATACGCAGTATTTT
size: -
V: TRBV5-1
J: TRBJ2-3
D: -

CDR3: CASSLFGQGEGEKLFF
DNA: TGTGCCAGCAGTTTATTCGGACAGGGTGAGGGGGAAAAACTGTTTTTT
size: -
V: TRBV28
J: TRBJ1-4
D: TRBD1

CDR3: CASSSGRAAIYEQYF
DNA: TGTGCCAGTTCAAGCGGGAGGGCCGCAATTTACGAGCAGTACTTC
size: -
V: TRBV19
J: TRBJ2-7
D: TRBD2

CDR3: CASSRQTGNTGELFF
DNA: TGTGCCAGCAGCCGACAGACAGGTAACACCGGGGAGCTGTTTTTT
size: once
V: TRBV9
J: TRBJ2-2
D: -

CDR3: CASSDRGRNTGELFF
DNA: TGTGCCAGCAGCGACAGGGGACGGAACACCGGGGAGCTGTTTTTT
size: -
V: TRBV2
J: TRBJ2-2
D: TRBD1

CDR3: CASSLGESYYEQYF
DNA: TGTGCCAGCAGCTTAGGGGAGAGCTACTACGAGCAGTACTTC
size: once
V: TRBV7-2
J: TRBJ2-7
D: -

CDR3: CASSQVSWRKANTGELFF
DNA: TGTGCCAGCAGCCAAGTTTCATGGCGCAAAGCGAACACCGGGGAGCTGTTTTTT
size: -
V: TRBV14
J: TRBJ2-2
D: -

CDR3: CASSPVAGSRANEQYF
DNA: TGTGCCAGCAGCCCTGTGGCAGGGAGTAGGGCTAACGAGCAGTACTTC
size: -
V: TRBV5-4
J: TRBJ2-7
D: -

CDR3: CASSLALDQPQHF
DNA: TGTGCCAGCAGCTTGGCACTTGATCAGCCCCAGCATTTT
size: -
V: TRBV11-2
J: TRBJ1-5
D: -

CDR3: CASSQGAGANVLTF
DNA: TGTGCCAGCTCGCAGGGCGCTGGGGCCAACGTCCTGACTTTC
size: -
V: TRBV18
J: TRBJ2-6
D: -

CDR3: CASTLAGTTDTQYF
DNA: TGCGCCAGCACGCTAGCGGGGACCACAGATACGCAGTATTTT
size: -
V: TRBV5-1
J: TRBJ2-3
D: TRBD2

CDR3: CASRFQTGDEKLFF
DNA: TGTGCCAGTAGATTTCAAACAGGAGATGAAAAACTGTTTTTT
size: few
V: TRBV19
J: TRBJ1-4
D: -

CDR3: CASSRQGANYNEQFF
DNA: TGCGCCAGCAGCCGCCAGGGGGCTAACTACAATGAGCAGTTCTTC
size: -
V: TRBV4-1
J: TRBJ2-1
D: TRBD1

CDR3: CASSTPGGTNEKLFF
DNA: TGTGCCAGTAGTACCCCGGGAGGGACTAATGAAAAACTGTTTTTT
size: -
V: TRBV19
J: TRBJ1-4
D: -

CDR3: CASSLRQGDTGELFF
DNA: TGCGCCAGCAGCTTGCGACAGGGCGACACCGGGGAGCTGTTTTTT
size: -
V: TRBV5-1
J: TRBJ2-2
D: TRBD1

CDR3: CASSYRGPTNEQFF
DNA: TGTGCCAGCAGTTATAGGGGGCCCACGAATGAGCAGTTCTTC
size: -
V: TRBV6-5
J: TRBJ2-1
D: TRBD1

CDR3: CASRTSANIQYF
DNA: TGTGCCAGCAGGACTAGCGCCAACATTCAGTACTTC
size: once
V: TRBV6-1
J: TRBJ2-4
D: TRBD2

CDR3: CASRSSSDEQFF
DNA: TGTGCCAGTAGGTCCTCCTCGGATGAGCAGTTCTTC
size: -
V: TRBV6-5
J: TRBJ2-1
D: -

CDR3: CASSIQLWGGNTIYF
DNA: TGTGCCAGCAGTATACAGCTTTGGGGTGGAAACACCATATATTTT
size: once
V: TRBV2
J: TRBJ1-3
D: -

CDR3: CASSQQTTNYGYTF
DNA: TGCGCCAGCAGCCAACAGACTACTAACTATGGCTACACCTTC
size: -
V: TRBV4-1
J: TRBJ1-2
D: -

CDR3: CASSRSTGLKETQYF
DNA: TGTGCCAGCAGTCGAAGCACAGGGTTGAAAGAGACCCAGTACTTC
size: -
V: TRBV11-3
J: TRBJ2-5
D: -